These 10 T cell receptor beta chains were sequenced from one sample in a study of T-cell memory formation after mild COVID-19. TCRdb passed the 5' RACE reads through MiXCR, listing each CDR3 protein once. The sample shows roughly 100,000 distinct CDR3 sequences, under 15% of them seen only once. The source material was PBMCs or a T cell subset sorted from them (not recorded which). All receptors derive from an adult woman who had mild COVID-19 (a few samples of this study predate the infection). Cell type and time point are not known.

This clonotype was detected a few times. The gene calls are TRBV5-1 and TRBJ2-1; TRBD2 matches 12 bases. In germline, CDR1 is SGHRS, CDR2 YFSETQ. CDR3 length: 15 residues. With 6 bases clipped from V and 7 bases from J, the junction kept 8 bases outside the gene matches. The CDR3 here is CASNILAGGMNEQFF. CDR3 DNA: TGCGCCAGCAACATACTAGCGGGAGGTATGAATGAGCAGTTCTTC.

V usage is TRBV4-3 and J usage is TRBJ2-3, with D possibly matching TRBD2 (5 bases). The length of the CDR3 is 14 residues. The V gene's germline CDR1 is LGHNA and CDR2 YSLEER. Trimming stripped 0 bases from V and 6 bases from J, with 10 bases between. Written as DNA, the CDR3 is TGCGCCAGCAGCCAAGATCTAGCTCAGGATACGCAGTATTTT. This translates into CASSQDLAQDTQYF.

This chain links TRBV7-6 with TRBJ2-7; 9 nucleotides agree with TRBD1. This CDR3 contains 14 residues. CDR1 SGHVS and CDR2 FNYEAQ come from the germline V gene. The J segment lost 3 bases and the V segment lost 8 bases, leaving 8 bases of the junction unmatched. The CDR3 spells CASGELGQGYEQYF. CDR3 DNA: TGTGCCAGCGGAGAGTTGGGACAGGGCTACGAGCAGTACTTC. Supplemented by reference TRBV7-6 and TRBJ2-7, the full variable domain reads GAGVSQSPRYKVTKRGQDVALRCDPISGHVSLYWYRQALGQGPEFLTYFNYEAQQDKSGLPNDRFSAERPEGSISTLTIQRTEQRDSAMYRCASGELGQGYEQYFGPGTRLTVT.

In this sample, this clonotype turned up a few times. The CDR3 protein is CASNLSGSGYEQYF. The CDR3 coding sequence is TGTGCCAGCAACTTAAGCGGGAGCGGGTACGAGCAGTACTTC. The gene calls are TRBV12-3 or TRBV12-4 and TRBJ2-7, with 8 bases identical to TRBD2. CDR3 length: 14 residues. J was trimmed by 4 bases and V by 7 bases; bases with no gene match: 9.

V gene TRBV12-3 or TRBV12-4 combines with J gene TRBJ2-7; D unresolved. The CDR3 has 12 residues. V was pared by 1 base and J by 6 bases, with 7 bases between. CDR3 in DNA: TGTGCCAGCAGTTTAGGGTCCGGCGAGCAGTACTTC. The encoded protein is CASSLGSGEQYF.

This clonotype was seen a handful of times. The V gene is TRBV10-3, the J gene TRBJ1-1; a weak D match, TRBD1 (5 bases). The CDR3 runs 16 residues. With 4 bases removed from V and 1 base from J, the gap between germline ends came to 16 bases. From germline, CDR1 is ENHRY and CDR2 SYGVKD. CDR3 region: CAISGSERTGNTEAFF. The CDR3 DNA reads as TGTGCCATCAGTGGTTCGGAAAGAACAGGGAACACTGAAGCTTTCTTT.

The CDR3 sequence: CAISDGGNYGYTF. CDR3 sequence (DNA): TGTGCCATCAGTGACGGGGGAAACTATGGCTACACCTTC. The chain carries TRBV10-3 and TRBJ1-2, with D maybe TRBD1 (5 bases). Germline V gene lookup returns CDR1 ENHRY and CDR2 SYGVKD. V was shortened by 3 bases and J by 2 bases, with 7 bases between the two germline ends. The CDR3 contains 13 residues.

This clonotype appeared many times. This chain connects TRBV12-3 or TRBV12-4 to TRBJ2-1; TRBD2 aligns across 9 bases. The CDR3 spans 15 residues. With V trimmed by 7 bases and J by 0 bases, 4 bases remained unmatched. DNA for the CDR3: TGTGCCAGCACCCTTAGCGGGAGCTCCTACAATGAGCAGTTCTTC. It yields the protein CASTLSGSSYNEQFF.

This clonotype was detected many times. V and J are TRBV12-3 or TRBV12-4 and TRBJ2-2, with TRBD1 as a possible D gene (5 bases). The V gene lost 4 bases and the J gene lost 1 base, with 19 bases spanning the gap. The CDR3 is 18 residues long. The DNA for the CDR3 is TGTGCCAGCAGTTCCTTCCCCGGTATTGGACAGAACACCGGGGAGCTGTTTTTT. Translation gives CASSSFPGIGQNTGELFF.

V usage is TRBV4-2 and J usage is TRBJ2-7, with D uncertain. V lost 0 bases to trimming and J lost 3 bases, with 12 bases between them. The CDR3 consists of 15 residues. Germline assignment: CDR1 LGHNA and CDR2 YNFKEQ. CDR3 region: CASSQDSTALYEQYF. The CDR3 region has the DNA TGTGCCAGCAGCCAAGATTCTACAGCGCTCTACGAGCAGTACTTC.